This T cell receptor beta chain was sequenced for a study of shared clonotypes between healthy human individuals. At the deep level, the assay was run. When replicate PCRs were run on unsorted PBMC, they used around 0.3 ug DNA, some 33,000 T cell genomes. Clones were sequenced by immunoSEQ multiplex PCR, and TCRdb holds only the in-frame ones, with some missing. This sample has 470,000 or so clones, with roughly 80% found just once. V lost 4 bases and J lost 9, with 23 bases in between. This CDR3 spans 16 amino acids. Germline V CDR1 and CDR2: SGHDT, YYEEEE. Points from the study as a whole: Represented diversity (both genetic and exposure-history) was limited by the small number of donors.

As to this clone: What it binds is not known.

The chain carries TRBV5-6 and TRBJ2-1, with unresolved D. Input material: PBMCs. The TCR originated in a woman in her 40s in good health. Some clones in this sample may be carry-over from other donors' samples. The CDR3 nucleotides read TGTGCCAGCAGCGTTGGCCTCCCCAGCTTTAGAGGTGAGCAGTTCTTC. Translating it yields CASSVGLPSFRGEQFF.